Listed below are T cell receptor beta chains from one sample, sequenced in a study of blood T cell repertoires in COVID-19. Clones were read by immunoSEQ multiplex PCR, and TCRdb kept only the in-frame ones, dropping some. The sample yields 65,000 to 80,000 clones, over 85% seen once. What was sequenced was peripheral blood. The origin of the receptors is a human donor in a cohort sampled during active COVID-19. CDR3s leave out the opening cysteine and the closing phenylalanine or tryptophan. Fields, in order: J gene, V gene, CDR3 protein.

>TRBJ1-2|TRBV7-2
ASTQSGTGGVGYT
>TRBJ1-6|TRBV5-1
ASSSGQPSSYNSPLH
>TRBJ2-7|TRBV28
ASSLSLASGRTTGSYEQY
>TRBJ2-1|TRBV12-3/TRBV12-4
ASRQGVGEQF
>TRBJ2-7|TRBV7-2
ASSSTTATPYEQY
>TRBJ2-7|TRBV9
ASSVAPLGASSGGYEQY
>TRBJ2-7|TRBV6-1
ASSEARDSSYEQY
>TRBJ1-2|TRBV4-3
ASSQDPQRANYGYT
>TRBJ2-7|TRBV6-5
ASRALGTSTYEQY
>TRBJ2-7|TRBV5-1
ASSLVAADYEQY
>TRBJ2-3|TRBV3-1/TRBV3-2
ASSQDRHLAGGRDTQY
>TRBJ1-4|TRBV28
ASSGDRGGGEKLF
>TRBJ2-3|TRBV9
ASSAGVGSTDTQY
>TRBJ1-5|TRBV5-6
ASSSNRGSNQPQH
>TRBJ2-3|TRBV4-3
ASSQGATGPDTQY
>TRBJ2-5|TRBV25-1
ASSQSGVAGSQY
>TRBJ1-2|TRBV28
ASSGQPLLNYGYT
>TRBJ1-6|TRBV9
ASSPSDRGGSPLH
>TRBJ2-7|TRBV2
ASSEARGRAAYEQY
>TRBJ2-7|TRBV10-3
AISEGGQVYEQY
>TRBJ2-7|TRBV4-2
ASSQDGVTGQY
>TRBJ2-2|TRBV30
AWGQGATGELF
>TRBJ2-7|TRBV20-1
SASAGQGYEQY
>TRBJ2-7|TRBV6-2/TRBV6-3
ASSYSTSGRRSYEQY
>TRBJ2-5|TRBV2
ASSGRQGWQETQY
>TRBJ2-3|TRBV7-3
ASSTLRGTQY
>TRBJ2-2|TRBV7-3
ASSWGQGFGGELF
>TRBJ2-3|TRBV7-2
ASSPGLDTQY
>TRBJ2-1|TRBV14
ASSFRRGQGAYNEQF